This entry describes one T cell receptor beta chain. Its antigen remains undetermined. Nothing much larger sits one base from this clone, and base qualities are not available. The donors were healthy, HIV-negative adults who had no recently reported acute infections or vaccinations. Every donor was a Caucasian adult living in Nashville, Tennessee, USA. For unsorted samples, tens of millions of PBMCs were counted and genomic DNA was extracted with the QIAamp DNA Blood Mini kit. Blood was collected by leukapheresis, and PBMCs were isolated by Ficoll-Histopaque density gradient centrifugation and then cryopreserved in liquid nitrogen vapor phase. TCR CDR3 regions were amplified from genomic DNA by multiplex PCR using the deep immunoSEQ assay. For each cell subset, the extracted genomic DNA was distributed evenly across all wells of several immunoSEQ 96-well plates, and each plate served as one replicate. For unsorted PBMC, each replicate PCR was loaded with about 270 ng genomic DNA, equivalent to 30,000 or so T cell genomes. Unsorted PBMC genomic DNA was sequenced across ten immunoSEQ deep assay plates. Purified libraries were quantified with a Qubit 3.0 fluorometer, sized on a Bioanalyzer 2100, and re-quantified with the KAPA Library Quantification kit. Every immunoSEQ 96-well plate was sequenced on a separate single-read 150-cycle Illumina NextSeq 550 flow cell. The study's processing was this. The immunoSEQ output contained only junctional sequences without quality scores, so filtering could not match that applied to full-length reads. To assign V/J genes and CDR3, sequences were annotated against IMGT germline references using PyIR, a Python wrapper for IgBLAST v1.9. Reads with weak V/J assignments (E-value above 1e-6), missing CDR3, stop codons, out-of-frame junctions, or ambiguous translated residues were removed. V3J clonotypes were defined by identical inferred V gene, J gene, and CDR3 amino acid sequence. The percentage overlap between two repertoires was calculated by dividing the number of shared unique clonotypes by the size of the smaller repertoire. Repertoire richness was assessed with RTK rarefaction, the Chao1 estimator, and Recon v2.1 estimates of unobserved clonotypes. Held by TCRdb, this immuneACCESS table contains in-frame sequences only and omits some clones. Under half of the omission traces to an unresolved V gene where checked; the cause of the rest is unknown. V, J and clone size are taken as reported in that table, and D and trimming were inferred from the DNA itself. In all, the sample holds about 490,000 clones, and more than 75% of those were seen once. About 12% of the sample belongs to the ten largest clones.

The data stem from a study of shared clonotypes between healthy human individuals (dated by TCRdb to about 2020). With respect to the entire study: The cohort comprised two women and a few men aged 18 to 49 years. To estimate repertoire size and how much clonotypes are shared between individuals, the study performed deep sequencing of blood TCR repertoires from roughly five healthy adults. To increase sequencing depth and limit assay-specific biases, TCR repertoire library preparation and sequencing were carried out by different laboratories using diverse techniques. Leukapheresis yielded between about 0.85 and 10 billion PBMCs per donor. On the study overall, not on this receptor specifically: Because the study included only a small number of donors, the genetic and exposure-history diversity represented was limited. Based on pairwise subsampling, the degree of clonotype sharing among donors was expected to be affected by sequencing depth. Only blood was sampled, and tissue TCR repertoires likely differ from those in blood.

According to the germline V gene, CDR1 reads SGHAT and CDR2 reads FQNNGV. The cysteine opens and the phenylalanine closes a CDR3 of 13 amino acids. The retained sequence is limited to the CDR3, 39 bases, with the frame set at the first base. V is cut by 7 bases and J by 3 bases, and the space between the germline ends is 12 bases. Input material: PBMCs. The source is a woman aged 40-49 years in good health. Some clones in this sample may be carry-over from other donors' samples. The chain employs TRBV11-2 and TRBJ1-2, with no reliable assignment of the D segment. In nucleotides, the sequence is TGTGCCAGCACCCCGGGGAGGGACTATGGCTACACCTTC. Its translation reads: CASTPGRDYGYTF.